The entry below describes one T cell receptor beta chain. The record originates from a study of cytomegalovirus exposure and HLA in healthy donors. Looked up from germline, CDR1 is MNHGY and CDR2 is SVAAGI. The CDR3 extends over 14 amino acids. Trimming cost V 2 bases and J 9 bases, with 14 bases left between them. Libraries were prepared by immunoSEQ multiplex PCR; TCRdb keeps only in-frame clonotypes and omits some of them. The sample includes roughly 300,000 clones, 75% to 90% seen only once; the top ten take roughly 1.1%. The receptor was derived from a woman aged 30 to 39 in good health and CMV-seropositive. The chain employs TRBV6-9 and TRBJ1-5, with a tentative D call TRBD1 (5 bases). Material: PBMCs. CDR3 sequence (DNA): TGTGCCAGCAGTTATCGACAGAGATTAAGGCCCCAGCATTTT. This encodes CASSYRQRLRPQHF.